This T cell receptor (beta chain) was observed in a study of response to subunit inactivated influenza vaccine (dated by TCRdb to the late 2010s). For context, the study as a whole: Deep quantitative T cell receptor repertoire profiling was used in the study to track responses to a trivalent subunit inactivated influenza vaccine.

The paper's findings and limits, for the study overall: It was suggested by the authors that each seasonal influenza vaccination may recruit only a limited number of new T cells.

Looking up the germline V gene (reference sequence) yields CDR1 DFQATT and CDR2 SNEGSKA. The junction shows trimming of 2 bases on V and 7 bases on J, plus 6 bases between the germline ends. Counted from cysteine to phenylalanine, this CDR3 has 11 amino acids. Only CDR3 DNA is held: 33 bases, read in frame from base 1. Libraries were constructed by RT-PCR. Reads for this sample came from an Illumina HiSeq 2500. Through fastp at Q25 and MiXCR, TCRdb rebuilt clones from the public reads, retaining in-frame beta chains. Every CDR3 protein is listed once, alongside the most common genes and DNA of its rows. Here the sample has approximately 700,000 distinct CDR3 sequences; about 14% occur a single time. The top ten constitute 6.5% to 8.5% of the sample. Notes on this clonotype: There is no known antigen for this receptor. This sequence may be a read error, since a much larger clone differs from it by one base.

The sequence was obtained from a man aged 50 to 60 who received an inactivated influenza vaccine. Donor details come from another sample of the same person, matched by shared clones. The specimen comprised PBMCs from blood, sampled approximately 15 days before vaccination. This chain joins TRBV20-1 to TRBJ2-1; the D gene identity is not certain. This receptor has the CDR3 CSARSGNEQFF. The sequenced DNA: TGCAGTGCTAGATCCGGGAATGAGCAGTTCTTC.